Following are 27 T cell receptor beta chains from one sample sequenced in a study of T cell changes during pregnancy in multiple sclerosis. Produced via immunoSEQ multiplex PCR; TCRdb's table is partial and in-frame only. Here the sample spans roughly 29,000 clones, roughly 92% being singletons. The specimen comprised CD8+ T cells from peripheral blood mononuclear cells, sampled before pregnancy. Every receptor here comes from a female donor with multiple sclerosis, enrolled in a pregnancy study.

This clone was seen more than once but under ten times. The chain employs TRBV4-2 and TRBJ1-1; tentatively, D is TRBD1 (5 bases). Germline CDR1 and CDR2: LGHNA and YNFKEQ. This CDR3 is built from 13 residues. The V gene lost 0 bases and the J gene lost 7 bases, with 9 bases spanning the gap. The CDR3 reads CASSQDVGHEAFF. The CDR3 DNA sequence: TGTGCCAGCAGCCAAGATGTAGGACATGAAGCTTTCTTT.

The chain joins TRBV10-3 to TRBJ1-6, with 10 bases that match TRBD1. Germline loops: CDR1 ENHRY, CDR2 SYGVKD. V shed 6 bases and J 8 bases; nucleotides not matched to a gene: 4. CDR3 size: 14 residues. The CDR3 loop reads CAIRTGTGDSPLHF. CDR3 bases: TGTGCCATCAGAACCGGGACAGGGGATTCACCCCTCCACTTT.

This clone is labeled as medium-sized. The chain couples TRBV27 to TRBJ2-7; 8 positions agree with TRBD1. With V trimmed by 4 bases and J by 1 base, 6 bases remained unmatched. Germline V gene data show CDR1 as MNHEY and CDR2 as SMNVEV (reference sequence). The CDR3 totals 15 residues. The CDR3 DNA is TGTGCCAGCAGTTCCCCCGGACAGGGTTCCTACGAGCAGTACTTC. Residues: CASSSPGQGSYEQYF.

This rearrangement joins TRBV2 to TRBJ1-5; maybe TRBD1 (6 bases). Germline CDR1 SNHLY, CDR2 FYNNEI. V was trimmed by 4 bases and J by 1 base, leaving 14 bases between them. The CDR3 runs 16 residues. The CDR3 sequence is CASSVGTQWSNQPQHF. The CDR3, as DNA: TGTGCCAGCAGTGTCGGGACACAATGGAGCAATCAGCCCCAGCATTTT.

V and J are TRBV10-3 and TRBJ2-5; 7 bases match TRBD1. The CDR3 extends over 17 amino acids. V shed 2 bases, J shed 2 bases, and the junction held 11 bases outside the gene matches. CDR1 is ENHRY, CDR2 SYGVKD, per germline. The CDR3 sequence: CAISEPHTGALQETQYF. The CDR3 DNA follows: TGTGCCATCAGTGAGCCTCATACAGGGGCCCTACAAGAGACCCAGTACTTC.

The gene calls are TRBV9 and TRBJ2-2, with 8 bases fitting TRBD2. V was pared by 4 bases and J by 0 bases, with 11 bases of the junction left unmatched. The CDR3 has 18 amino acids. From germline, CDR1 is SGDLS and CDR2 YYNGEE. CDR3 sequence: CASSLPRAGGSNTGELFF. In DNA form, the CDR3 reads TGTGCCAGCAGCCTTCCGAGGGCGGGGGGCTCGAACACCGGGGAGCTGTTTTTT.

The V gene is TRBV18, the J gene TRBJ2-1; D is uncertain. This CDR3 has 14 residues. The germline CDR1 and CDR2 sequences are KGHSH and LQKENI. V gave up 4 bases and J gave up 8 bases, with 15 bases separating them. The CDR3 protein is CASSHRVINDEQFF. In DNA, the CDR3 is TGTGCCAGCTCACACCGGGTTATCAACGATGAGCAGTTCTTC.

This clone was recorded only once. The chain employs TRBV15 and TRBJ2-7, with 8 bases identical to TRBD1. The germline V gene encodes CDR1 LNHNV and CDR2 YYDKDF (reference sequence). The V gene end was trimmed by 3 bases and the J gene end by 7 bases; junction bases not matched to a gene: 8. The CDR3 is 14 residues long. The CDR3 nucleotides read TGTGCCACCAGCAGGCCGGGACAGGTGCGGGAGCAGTACTTC. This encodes CATSRPGQVREQYF.

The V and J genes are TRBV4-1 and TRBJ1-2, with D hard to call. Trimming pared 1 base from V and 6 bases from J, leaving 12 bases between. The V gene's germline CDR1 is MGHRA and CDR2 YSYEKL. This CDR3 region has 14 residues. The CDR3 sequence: CASSQAGSGDGYTF. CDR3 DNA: TGCGCCAGCAGCCAAGCGGGGTCTGGGGATGGCTACACCTTC.

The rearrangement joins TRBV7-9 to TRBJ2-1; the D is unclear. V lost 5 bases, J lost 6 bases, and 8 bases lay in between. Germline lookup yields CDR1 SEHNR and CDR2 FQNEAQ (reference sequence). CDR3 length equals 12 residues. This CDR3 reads CASSLEFNEQFF. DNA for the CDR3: TGTGCCAGCAGCCTGGAGTTCAATGAGCAGTTCTTC.

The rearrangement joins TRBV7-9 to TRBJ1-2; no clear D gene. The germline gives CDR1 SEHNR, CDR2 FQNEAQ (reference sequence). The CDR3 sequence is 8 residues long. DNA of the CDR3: TGTGTACGAGGTGGCTACACCTTC. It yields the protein CVRGGYTF.

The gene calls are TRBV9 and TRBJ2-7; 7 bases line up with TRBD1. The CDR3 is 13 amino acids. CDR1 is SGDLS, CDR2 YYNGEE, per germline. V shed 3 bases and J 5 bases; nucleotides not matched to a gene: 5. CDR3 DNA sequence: TGTGCCAGCAGCGCGACAGGGTATCACGAGCAGTACTTC. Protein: CASSATGYHEQYF.

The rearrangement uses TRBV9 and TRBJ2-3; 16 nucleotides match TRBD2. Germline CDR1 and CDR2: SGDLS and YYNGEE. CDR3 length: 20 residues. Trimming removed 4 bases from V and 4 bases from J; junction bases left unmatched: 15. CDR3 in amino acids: CASSLSGTSGRGQVADTQYF. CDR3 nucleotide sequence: TGTGCCAGCAGCCTTTCGGGGACTAGCGGGAGGGGCCAGGTGGCAGATACGCAGTATTTT.

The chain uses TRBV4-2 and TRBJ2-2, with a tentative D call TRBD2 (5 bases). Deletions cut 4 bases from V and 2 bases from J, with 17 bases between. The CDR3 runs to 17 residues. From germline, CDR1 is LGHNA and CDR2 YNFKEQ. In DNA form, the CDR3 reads TGTGCCAGCAGCCCGAGGGAAGTTAGTCGAAACACCGGGGAGCTGTTTTTT. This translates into CASSPREVSRNTGELFF.

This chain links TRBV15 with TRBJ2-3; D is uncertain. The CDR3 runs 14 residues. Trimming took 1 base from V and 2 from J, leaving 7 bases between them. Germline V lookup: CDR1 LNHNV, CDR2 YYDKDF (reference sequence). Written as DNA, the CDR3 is TGTGCCACCAGCAGAGGAGGCTTCACAGATACGCAGTATTTT. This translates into CATSRGGFTDTQYF. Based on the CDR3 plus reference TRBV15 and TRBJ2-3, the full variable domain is DAMVIQNPRYQVTQFGKPVTLSCSQTLNHNVMYWYQQKSSQAPKLLFHYYDKDFNNEADTPDNFQSRRPNTSFCFLDIRSPGLGDTAMYLCATSRGGFTDTQYFGPGTRLTVL.

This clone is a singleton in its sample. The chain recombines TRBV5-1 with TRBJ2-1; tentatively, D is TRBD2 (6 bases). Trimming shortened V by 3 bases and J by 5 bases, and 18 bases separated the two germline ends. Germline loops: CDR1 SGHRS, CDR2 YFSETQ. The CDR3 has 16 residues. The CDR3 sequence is CASSSRWEAANNEQFF. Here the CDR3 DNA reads TGCGCCAGCAGCTCCCGTTGGGAGGCCGCGAACAATGAGCAGTTCTTC.

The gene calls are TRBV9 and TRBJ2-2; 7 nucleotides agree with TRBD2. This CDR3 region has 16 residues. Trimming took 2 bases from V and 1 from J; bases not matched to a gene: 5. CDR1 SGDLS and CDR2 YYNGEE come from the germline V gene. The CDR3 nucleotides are TGTGCCAGCAGCGTGGCGGGAGTTCAGAACACCGGGGAGCTGTTTTTT. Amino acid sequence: CASSVAGVQNTGELFF.

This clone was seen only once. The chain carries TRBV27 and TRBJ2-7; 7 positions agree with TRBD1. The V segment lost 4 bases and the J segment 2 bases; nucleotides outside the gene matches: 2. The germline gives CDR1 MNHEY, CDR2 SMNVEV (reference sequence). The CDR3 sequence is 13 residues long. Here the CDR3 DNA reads TGTGCCAGCAGTTCAGGGGGACCCTACGAGCAGTACTTC. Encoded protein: CASSSGGPYEQYF.

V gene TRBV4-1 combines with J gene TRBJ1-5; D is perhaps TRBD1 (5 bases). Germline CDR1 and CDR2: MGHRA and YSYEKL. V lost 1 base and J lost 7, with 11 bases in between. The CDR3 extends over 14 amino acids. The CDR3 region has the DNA TGCGCCAGCAGCCAAGGTCAGGGATACCAGCCCCAGCATTTT. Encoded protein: CASSQGQGYQPQHF.

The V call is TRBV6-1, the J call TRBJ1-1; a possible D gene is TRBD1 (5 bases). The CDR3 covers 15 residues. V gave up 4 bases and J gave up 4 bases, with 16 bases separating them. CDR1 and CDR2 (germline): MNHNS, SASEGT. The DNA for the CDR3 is TGTGCCAGCAGTGTCGGCAGGAGGAGGGGCACTGAAGCTTTCTTT. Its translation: CASSVGRRRGTEAFF.

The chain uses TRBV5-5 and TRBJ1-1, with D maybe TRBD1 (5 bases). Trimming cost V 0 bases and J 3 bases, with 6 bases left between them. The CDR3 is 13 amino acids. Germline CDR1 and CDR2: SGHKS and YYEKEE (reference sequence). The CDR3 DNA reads TGTGCCAGCAGCTTGGGCAGGGACACTGAAGCTTTCTTT. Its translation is CASSLGRDTEAFF.

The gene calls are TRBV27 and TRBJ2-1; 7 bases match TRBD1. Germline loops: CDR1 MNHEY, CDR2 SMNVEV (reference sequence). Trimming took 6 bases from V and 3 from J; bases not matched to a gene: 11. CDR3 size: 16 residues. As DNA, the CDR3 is TGTGCCAGCAGCCCTATAGGACAGGACGTCTACAATGAGCAGTTCTTC. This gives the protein CASSPIGQDVYNEQFF.

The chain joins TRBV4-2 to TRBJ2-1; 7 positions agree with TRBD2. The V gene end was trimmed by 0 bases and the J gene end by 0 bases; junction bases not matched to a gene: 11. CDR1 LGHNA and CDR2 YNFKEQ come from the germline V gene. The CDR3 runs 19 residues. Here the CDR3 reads CASSQEGFQRGGSYNEQFF. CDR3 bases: TGTGCCAGCAGCCAAGAGGGGTTCCAGCGGGGAGGCTCCTACAATGAGCAGTTCTTC.

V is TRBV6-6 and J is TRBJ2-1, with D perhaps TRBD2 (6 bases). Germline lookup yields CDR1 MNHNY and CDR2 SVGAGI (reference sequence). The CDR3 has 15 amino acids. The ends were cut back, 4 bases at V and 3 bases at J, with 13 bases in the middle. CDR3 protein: CASSSGRGYYNEQFF. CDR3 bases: TGTGCCAGCAGTTCCGGGCGGGGATACTACAATGAGCAGTTCTTC.

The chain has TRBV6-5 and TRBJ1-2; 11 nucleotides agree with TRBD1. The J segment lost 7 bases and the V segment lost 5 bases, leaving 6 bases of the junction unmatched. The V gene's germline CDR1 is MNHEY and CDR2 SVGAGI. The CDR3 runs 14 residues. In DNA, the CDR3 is TGTGCCAGCAGTCCAACCGGGACAGGGGGTGGCTACACCTTC. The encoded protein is CASSPTGTGGGYTF.

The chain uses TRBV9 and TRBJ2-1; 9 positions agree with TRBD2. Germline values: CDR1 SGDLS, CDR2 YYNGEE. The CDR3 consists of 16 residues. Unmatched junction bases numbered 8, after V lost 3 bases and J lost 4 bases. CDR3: CASSGRFAGGYNEQFF. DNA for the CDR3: TGTGCCAGCAGCGGTCGGTTCGCGGGGGGGTACAATGAGCAGTTCTTC.

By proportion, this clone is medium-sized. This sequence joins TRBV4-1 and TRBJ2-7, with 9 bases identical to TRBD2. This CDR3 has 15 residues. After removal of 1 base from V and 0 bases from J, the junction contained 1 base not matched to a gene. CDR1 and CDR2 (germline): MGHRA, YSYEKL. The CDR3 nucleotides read TGCGCCAGCAGCCAAGCACTAGCGGGCTCCTACGAGCAGTACTTC. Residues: CASSQALAGSYEQYF.